The 22 T cell receptor beta chains in this list originate from one sample, sequenced in a study of metastatic and nonmetastatic thyroid tumors. From the PCR reads, TCRdb re-called clones with MiXCR. Of about 38,000 clones in the sample, 26% were seen once. Every patient was untreated before thyroid surgery. The source material was blood. Source of these receptors: a female donor with papillary thyroid cancer or a benign thyroid nodule (not recorded which). Some clones in this sample may be carry-over from other donors' samples.

The sample holds a few counts of this clone. The chain carries TRBV12-3 or TRBV12-4 and TRBJ2-5, with a tentative D call TRBD2 (5 bases). The CDR3 has 13 residues. V lost 5 bases, J lost 6 bases, and 13 bases lay in between. This CDR3 reads CASSLAGVKTQYF. In nucleotides, the CDR3 is TGTGCCAGCAGTCTGGCCGGGGTGAAGACCCAGTACTTC.

V usage is TRBV5-1 and J usage is TRBJ2-1; weak D call: TRBD1 (6 bases). The CDR3 has 16 residues. Germline loops: CDR1 SGHRS, CDR2 YFSETQ. V gave up 4 bases and J gave up 0 bases, with 14 bases separating them. The CDR3 protein is CASSMDSPSSYNEQFF. CDR3 coding DNA: TGCGCCAGCAGCATGGACAGCCCGAGCTCCTACAATGAGCAGTTCTTC. Together with reference TRBV5-1 and TRBJ2-1, the CDR3 gives the full variable domain: KAGVTQTPRYLIKTRGQQVTLSCSPISGHRSVSWYQQTPGQGLQFLFEYFSETQRNKGNFPGRFSGRQFSNSRSEMNVSTLELGDSALYLCASSMDSPSSYNEQFFGPGTRLTVL.

CDR3 region: CASSLAEGGAYGYTF. CDR3 nucleotides: TGCGCCAGCAGCTTGGCTGAAGGGGGCGCGTATGGCTACACCTTC. V usage is TRBV5-1 and J usage is TRBJ1-2; 7 bases agree with TRBD1. J was trimmed by 5 bases and V by 0 bases; bases with no gene match: 7. This CDR3 region has 15 residues. Germline loops: CDR1 SGHRS, CDR2 YFSETQ. Using reference TRBV5-1 and TRBJ1-2 for the parts outside the CDR3, the full variable domain is KAGVTQTPRYLIKTRGQQVTLSCSPISGHRSVSWYQQTPGQGLQFLFEYFSETQRNKGNFPGRFSGRQFSNSRSEMNVSTLELGDSALYLCASSLAEGGAYGYTFGSGTRLTVV.

This clone was seen repeatedly, ten times or more. The chain is built from TRBV30 and TRBJ2-1, with D possibly TRBD1 on 5 matching bases. CDR1 and CDR2 from the germline V gene are GTSNPN and SVGIG (reference sequence). Deletions cut 3 bases from V and 9 bases from J, with 9 bases between. The length of the CDR3 is 11 residues. Here the CDR3 DNA reads TGTGCCTGGAGCGCAGGGATTGAGCAGTTCTTC. Residues: CAWSAGIEQFF.

This clone showed up just a few times. The chain uses TRBV28 and TRBJ1-5; 8 nucleotides align to TRBD1. Germline lookup yields CDR1 MDHEN and CDR2 SYDVKM. The CDR3 extends over 15 amino acids. V gave up 3 bases and J gave up 3 bases; unmatched junction bases: 4. The CDR3 DNA reads as TGTGCCAGCAGTTTCCAGGGGGCGTACAATCAGCCCCAGCATTTT. This encodes CASSFQGAYNQPQHF.

This clone was counted at least ten times. This sequence joins TRBV7-2 and TRBJ2-5; 9 nucleotides agree with TRBD1. From germline, CDR1 is SGHTA and CDR2 FQGNSA. This CDR3 contains 14 residues. The V and J ends lost 4 bases and 5 bases, in that order; junction bases with no gene match: 5. The CDR3 DNA reads TGTGCCAGCAGCTCACAGGGGGCAGGCGAGACCCAGTACTTC. Its protein is CASSSQGAGETQYF.

The V gene is TRBV6-2 or TRBV6-3, the J gene TRBJ1-1; the D is unclear. The CDR3 runs 14 residues. Germline assignment: CDR1 MNHEY and CDR2 SVGEGT. Trimming removed 6 bases from V and 2 bases from J, with 13 bases in between. The CDR3 DNA sequence: TGTGCCAGCAGCTTGGTTGAGGGTAACACTGAAGCTTTCTTT. Translated: CASSLVEGNTEAFF.

In this sample, this clone is medium-sized (0.01 to 0.1%). J is TRBJ2-7 and V is TRBV15, with D possibly matching TRBD1 (5 bases). V lost 8 bases and J lost 3, with 11 bases in between. CDR3 length equals 12 residues. CDR1 is LNHNV and CDR2 is YYDKDF in the germline V gene (reference sequence). The CDR3 is CATGKGNYEQYF. CDR3 in DNA: TGTGCCACCGGAAAGGGGAACTACGAGCAGTACTTC.

Turning to this clone: This CDR3 fails to terminate in the conserved phenylalanine or tryptophan, so it likely reflects a read error. This chain links TRBV7-6 with TRBJ2-7; the match to TRBD2 covers 8 bases. V shed 6 bases and J 2 bases; nucleotides not matched to a gene: 6. This CDR3 is built from 14 residues. CDR1 is SGHVS, CDR2 FNYEAQ, per germline. In DNA form, the CDR3 reads TGTGCCAGCAGTGTAACGGGAGGGCCCTACGAGCAGTACTTA. Protein: CASSVTGGPYEQYL.

The sample holds many counts of this clone. This chain joins TRBV25-1 and TRBJ2-1; D possibly uses TRBD1 or TRBD2 (7 bases each). There are 17 residues in the CDR3. CDR1 and CDR2 from the germline V gene are MGHDK and SYGVNS. Trimming removed 3 bases from V and 5 bases from J, with 20 bases in between. The CDR3 protein is CASSEVRGGGKDNEQFF. The DNA for the CDR3 is TGTGCCAGCAGTGAGGTCAGGGGGGGAGGTAAGGACAATGAGCAGTTCTTC.

This chain links TRBV5-1 with TRBJ1-6, with D tentatively TRBD1 (5 bases). There are 14 residues in the CDR3. V shed 4 bases and J shed 10 bases, with 15 bases lying between them. Germline CDR1 reads SGHRS; CDR2 reads YFSETQ. As DNA, the CDR3 is TGCGCCAGCAGCGGGGGACCGGGAATGTCACCCCTCCACTTT. Translated: CASSGGPGMSPLHF. Full variable domain (outside the CDR3, taken from reference TRBV5-1 and TRBJ1-6): KAGVTQTPRYLIKTRGQQVTLSCSPISGHRSVSWYQQTPGQGLQFLFEYFSETQRNKGNFPGRFSGRQFSNSRSEMNVSTLELGDSALYLCASSGGPGMSPLHFGNGTRLTVT.

This clone was observed a handful of times. The J gene is TRBJ1-5, the V gene TRBV6-1; TRBD1 agrees at 8 bases. Germline assignment: CDR1 MNHNS and CDR2 SASEGT. The CDR3 has 14 residues. The junction had 9 bases not matched to a gene; V was cut back by 10 bases and J by 4 bases. The CDR3 loop reads CAIRRTGTNQPQHF. The CDR3 DNA reads as TGTGCCATTCGGCGGACAGGGACGAATCAGCCCCAGCATTTT.

This clone was seen repeatedly, ten times or more. The chain recombines TRBV12-3 or TRBV12-4 with TRBJ1-1; TRBD1 agrees at 8 bases. The CDR3 sequence is 15 residues long. Trimming at V came to 3 bases and at J to 0 bases, leaving 3 bases not matched to a gene. CDR3 region: CASSFTGGMNTEAFF. The DNA of the CDR3 is TGTGCCAGCAGTTTCACAGGGGGTATGAACACTGAAGCTTTCTTT.

At least ten counts were recorded for this clone. CDR3 sequence reads: CASSLAGTGQETGELFF. The CDR3 bases are TGTGCCAGCAGCTTAGCTGGGACAGGTCAGGAGACCGGGGAGCTGTTTTTT. This chain connects TRBV7-6 to TRBJ2-2; 8 bases align to TRBD1. In germline, CDR1 is SGHVS, CDR2 FNYEAQ. This CDR3 is built from 17 residues. V was clipped by 0 bases and J by 5 bases; unmatched bases: 8.

This clone was observed many times. The chain is built from TRBV4-2 and TRBJ2-7; the match to TRBD1 covers 10 bases. Germline CDR1 reads LGHNA; CDR2 reads YNFKEQ. This CDR3 has 16 amino acids. V lost 4 bases and J lost 2; bases outside the gene matches: 8. The CDR3 DNA follows: TGTGCCAGCAGCCCGTTGACAGGGGGCTCAACCTACGAGCAGTACTTC. It translates to CASSPLTGGSTYEQYF.

There are many counts of this clone. The chain is built from TRBV30 and TRBJ2-1; the match to TRBD1 covers 7 bases. In germline, CDR1 is GTSNPN, CDR2 SVGIG (reference sequence). This CDR3 has 14 amino acids. Losses at the gene ends were 4 bases for V and 1 base for J; bases not matched to a gene: 4. The CDR3 loop reads CAWTGGQSYNEQFF. The DNA for the CDR3 is TGTGCCTGGACAGGGGGTCAGTCCTACAATGAGCAGTTCTTC. Full variable domain (outside the CDR3, taken from reference TRBV30 and TRBJ2-1): SQTIHQWPATLVQPVGSPLSLECTVEGTSNPNLYWYRQAAGRGLQLLFYSVGIGQISSEVPQNLSASRPQDRQFILSSKKLLLSDSGFYLCAWTGGQSYNEQFFGPGTRLTVL.

In its sample, this clone was seen many times. The rearrangement uses TRBV4-2 and TRBJ2-3; 7 positions match TRBD2. V lost 1 base, J lost 0 bases, and 1 base stayed unmatched. Germline assignment: CDR1 LGHNA and CDR2 YNFKEQ. The CDR3 contains 15 residues. CDR3 bases: TGTGCCAGCAGCCAAGCTAGCGGTAGCACAGATACGCAGTATTTT. This gives the protein CASSQASGSTDTQYF.

This chain links TRBV28 with TRBJ2-5, with a tentative D call TRBD1 (5 bases). V was pared by 8 bases and J by 1 base, with 8 bases between. Germline V CDR1 and CDR2: MDHEN, SYDVKM. The CDR3 spans 12 residues. The CDR3 DNA is TGTGCCAGCGGGGCGGTCCAAGAGACCCAGTACTTC. Residues: CASGAVQETQYF.

By share of the sample, this clone is medium-sized. V is TRBV27 and J is TRBJ2-7; D is unresolved. V shed 3 bases and J shed 3 bases, with 9 bases lying between them. There are 13 residues in the CDR3. Looked up from germline, CDR1 is MNHEY and CDR2 is SMNVEV (reference sequence). In nucleotides, the CDR3 is TGTGCCAGCAGTTTTTGCGAGGTCTACGAGCAGTACTTC. This translates into CASSFCEVYEQYF.

This clone was observed a handful of times. V is TRBV6-2 or TRBV6-3 and J is TRBJ2-5; 8 nucleotides agree with TRBD1. The junction had 10 bases not matched to a gene; V was cut back by 6 bases and J by 4 bases. The CDR3 runs to 15 residues. Germline CDR1 is MNHEY and CDR2 is SVGEGT. The CDR3 loop reads CASRPTGGTGETQYF. CDR3 DNA sequence: TGTGCCAGCAGACCTACAGGGGGAACCGGAGAGACCCAGTACTTC.

This clone showed up just once. The chain combines TRBV11-3 with TRBJ2-2; D gene unclear. V was shortened by 4 bases and J by 4 bases, with 10 bases between the two germline ends. Looked up from germline, CDR1 is SGHNT and CDR2 is YENEEA. There are 14 residues in the CDR3. CDR3 coding DNA: TGTGCCAGCAGCTCGAGCGTGGCCACCGGGGAGCTGTTTTTT. Amino acid sequence: CASSSSVATGELFF. Looking up the rest from reference TRBV11-3 and TRBJ2-2 gives the full variable domain: EAGVVQSPRYKIIEKKQPVAFWCNPISGHNTLYWYLQNLGQGPELLIRYENEEAVDDSQLPKDRFSAERLKGVDSTLKIQPAELGDSAVYLCASSSSVATGELFFGEGSRLTVL.

This clone was recorded many times. Other nucleotide sequences from this sample produce the same CDR3. The rearrangement uses TRBV19 and TRBJ1-5, with D possibly TRBD1 on 6 matching bases. Looked up from germline, CDR1 is LNHDA and CDR2 is SQIVND (reference sequence). The length of the CDR3 is 15 residues. V lost 4 bases to trimming and J lost 6 bases, with 16 bases between them. DNA for the CDR3: TGTGCCAGTAGTACTTCTCGCAGGGGAAGTCAGCCCCAGCATTTT. Translation: CASSTSRRGSQPQHF.